This TCR beta chain was profiled in a study of cytomegalovirus exposure and HLA in healthy donors. Study summary: HLA-typed donors were the source of about 85 million unique TCRs held in an early data release.

Trimming shortened V by 3 bases and J by 10 bases, and 10 bases separated the two germline ends. The CDR3 is 12 amino acids. Germline CDR1 and CDR2: SNHLY and FYNNEI. Use of 60 Vbeta and 13 Jbeta primers characterized the PCR. TCRdb's copy holds only in-frame clones and misses some; the assay was immunoSEQ multiplex PCR. The data contain about 270,000 clones, just over 70% of them singletons. What was sequenced was PBMCs. This receptor was taken from a female donor in good health and CMV-seronegative. V gene TRBV2 combines with J gene TRBJ2-1, with D possibly TRBD1 on 6 matching bases. CDR3 residues: CASSDRGIEQFF. The CDR3 region has the DNA TGTGCCAGCAGTGATAGGGGGATCGAGCAGTTCTTC.